Reported below is one T cell receptor (beta chain). Antigen specificity is unknown. CDR1 and CDR2 (germline): LNHDA, SQIVND (reference sequence). This CDR3 is built from 14 residues. V was shortened by 7 bases and J by 3 bases, with 14 bases between the two germline ends. Libraries were prepared by immunoSEQ multiplex PCR; TCRdb keeps only in-frame clonotypes and omits some of them. The data hold roughly 160,000 clones, with roughly 85% observed a single time. These data belong to a study of T cell responses to AZD1222 COVID-19 vaccine. Study findings and constraints: Nearly half of the spike-specific TCRs reportedly recognize variant regions that carry no mutations. At study baseline, merely five or six AZD1222 recipients were seropositive.

J is TRBJ2-3 and V is TRBV19; D assignment may be TRBD1 or TRBD2 (6 bases each). This clonotype was obtained from an adult who received the AZD1222 COVID-19 vaccine. The sequences come from peripheral blood, collected 28 days after the second AZD1222 dose. The CDR3 region has the DNA TGTGCCAGTACGGCAGGGGCGGGGACAGATACGCAGTATTTT. Translation gives CASTAGAGTDTQYF. Full variable domain (rest looked up from reference TRBV19 and TRBJ2-3): DGGITQSPKYLFRKEGQNVTLSCEQNLNHDAMYWYRQDPGQGLRLIYYSQIVNDFQKGDIAEGYSVSREKKESFPLTVTSAQKNPTAFYLCASTAGAGTDTQYFGPGTRLTVL.